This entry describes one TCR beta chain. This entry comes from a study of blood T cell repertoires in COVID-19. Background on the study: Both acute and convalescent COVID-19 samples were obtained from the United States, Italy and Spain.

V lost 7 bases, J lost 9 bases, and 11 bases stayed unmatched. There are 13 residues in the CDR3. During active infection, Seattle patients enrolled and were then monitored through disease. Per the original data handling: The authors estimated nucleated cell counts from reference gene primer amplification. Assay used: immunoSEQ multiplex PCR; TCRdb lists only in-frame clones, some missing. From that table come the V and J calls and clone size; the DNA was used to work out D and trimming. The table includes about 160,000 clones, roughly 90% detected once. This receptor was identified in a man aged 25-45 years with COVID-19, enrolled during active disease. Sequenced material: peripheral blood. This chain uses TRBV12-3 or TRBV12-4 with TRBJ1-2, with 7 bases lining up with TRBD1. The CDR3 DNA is TGTGCCAGCATCACAGGGGACCGGGGACGCTACACCTTC. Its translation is CASITGDRGRYTF.